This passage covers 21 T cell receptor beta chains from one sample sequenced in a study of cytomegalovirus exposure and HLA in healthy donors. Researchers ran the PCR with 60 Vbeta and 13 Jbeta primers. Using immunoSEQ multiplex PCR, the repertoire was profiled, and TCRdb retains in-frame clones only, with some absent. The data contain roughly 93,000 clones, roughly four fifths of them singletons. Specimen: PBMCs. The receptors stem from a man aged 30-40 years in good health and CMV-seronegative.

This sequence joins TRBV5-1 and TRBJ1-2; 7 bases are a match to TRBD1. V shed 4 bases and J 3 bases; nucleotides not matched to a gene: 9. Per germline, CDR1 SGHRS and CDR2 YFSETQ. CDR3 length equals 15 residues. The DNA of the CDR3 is TGCGCCAGCAGCCACGACGACAGGGTGTACTATGGCTACACCTTC. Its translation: CASSHDDRVYYGYTF. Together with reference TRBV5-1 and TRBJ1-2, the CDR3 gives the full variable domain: KAGVTQTPRYLIKTRGQQVTLSCSPISGHRSVSWYQQTPGQGLQFLFEYFSETQRNKGNFPGRFSGRQFSNSRSEMNVSTLELGDSALYLCASSHDDRVYYGYTFGSGTRLTVV.

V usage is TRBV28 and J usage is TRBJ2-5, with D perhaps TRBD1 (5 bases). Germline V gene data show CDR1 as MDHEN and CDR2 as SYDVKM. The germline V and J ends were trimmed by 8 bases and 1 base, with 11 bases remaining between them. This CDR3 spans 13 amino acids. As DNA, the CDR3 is TGTGCCAGCCAGCAGGGTGGCCAAGAGACCCAGTACTTC. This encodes CASQQGGQETQYF.

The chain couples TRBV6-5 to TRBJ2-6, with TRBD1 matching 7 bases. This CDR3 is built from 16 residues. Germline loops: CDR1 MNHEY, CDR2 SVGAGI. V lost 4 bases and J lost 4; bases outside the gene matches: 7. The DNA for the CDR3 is TGTGCCAGCAGTTTAACTGGGACAGCGGGGGCCAACGTCCTGACTTTC. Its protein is CASSLTGTAGANVLTF.

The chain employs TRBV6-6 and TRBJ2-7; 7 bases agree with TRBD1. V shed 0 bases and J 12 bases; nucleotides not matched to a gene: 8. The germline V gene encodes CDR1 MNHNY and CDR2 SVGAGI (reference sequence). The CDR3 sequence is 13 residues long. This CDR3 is CASSYSSGGPLYV. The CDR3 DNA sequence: TGTGCCAGCAGTTACTCGTCAGGGGGTCCCCTGTACGTC.

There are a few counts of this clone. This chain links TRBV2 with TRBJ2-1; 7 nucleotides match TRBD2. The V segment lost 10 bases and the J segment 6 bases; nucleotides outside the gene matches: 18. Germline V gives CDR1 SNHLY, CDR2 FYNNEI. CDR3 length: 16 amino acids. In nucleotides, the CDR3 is TGTGCCACCAAACAAGTGGTTGGGGGAGGGCCCAATGAGCAGTTCTTC. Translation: CATKQVVGGGPNEQFF.

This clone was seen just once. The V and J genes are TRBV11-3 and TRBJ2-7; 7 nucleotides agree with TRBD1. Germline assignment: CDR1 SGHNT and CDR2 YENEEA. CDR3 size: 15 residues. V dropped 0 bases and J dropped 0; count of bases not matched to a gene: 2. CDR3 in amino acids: CASSLDGTASYEQYF. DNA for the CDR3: TGTGCCAGCAGCTTAGACGGGACAGCCTCCTACGAGCAGTACTTC.

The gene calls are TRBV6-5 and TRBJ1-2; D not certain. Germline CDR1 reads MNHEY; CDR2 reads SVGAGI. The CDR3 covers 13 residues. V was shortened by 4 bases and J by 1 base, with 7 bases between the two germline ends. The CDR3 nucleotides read TGTGCCAGCAGTTTTGGACTTAACTATGGCTACACCTTC. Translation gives CASSFGLNYGYTF.

CDR3 in amino acids: CASREVGNTIYF. The DNA of the CDR3 is TGTGCCAGCAGGGAGGTTGGAAACACCATATATTTT. The chain couples TRBV7-2 to TRBJ1-3; D is ambiguous. There are 12 residues in the CDR3. Per germline, CDR1 SGHTA and CDR2 FQGNSA. V was clipped by 6 bases and J by 3 bases, with 6 bases between them.

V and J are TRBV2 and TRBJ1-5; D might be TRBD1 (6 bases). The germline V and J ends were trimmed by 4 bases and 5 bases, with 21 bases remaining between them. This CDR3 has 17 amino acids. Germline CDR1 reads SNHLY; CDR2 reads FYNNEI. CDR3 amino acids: CASSGAGMSRGDQPQHF. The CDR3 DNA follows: TGTGCCAGCAGTGGCGCAGGGATGAGCAGGGGTGATCAGCCCCAGCATTTT.

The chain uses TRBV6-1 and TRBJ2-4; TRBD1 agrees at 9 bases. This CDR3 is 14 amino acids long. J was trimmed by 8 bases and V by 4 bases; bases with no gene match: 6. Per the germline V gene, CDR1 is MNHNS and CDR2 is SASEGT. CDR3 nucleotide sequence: TGTGCCAGCAGTGCTGGGGGACAGGGTGACATTCAGTACTTC. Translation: CASSAGGQGDIQYF.

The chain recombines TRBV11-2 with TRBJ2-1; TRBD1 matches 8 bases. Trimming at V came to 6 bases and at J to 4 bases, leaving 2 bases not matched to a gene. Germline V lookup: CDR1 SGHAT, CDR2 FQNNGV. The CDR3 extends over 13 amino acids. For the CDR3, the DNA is TGTGCCAGCAGTGGACAGGGATACAATGAGCAGTTCTTC. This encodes CASSGQGYNEQFF. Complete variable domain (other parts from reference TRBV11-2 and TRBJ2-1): EAGVAQSPRYKIIEKRQSVAFWCNPISGHATLYWYQQILGQGPKLLIQFQNNGVVDDSQLPKDRFSAERLKGVDSTLKIQPAKLEDSAVYLCASSGQGYNEQFFGPGTRLTVL.

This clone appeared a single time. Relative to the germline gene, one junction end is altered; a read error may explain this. The CDR3 DNA follows: TGCAGCCTTGACAGGGTCTATGGCTACACCTTC. This encodes CSLDRVYGYTF. The V gene is TRBV29-1, the J gene TRBJ1-2; 7 bases are a match to TRBD1. The germline V gene encodes CDR1 SQVTM and CDR2 ANQGSEA. The CDR3 runs to 11 residues.

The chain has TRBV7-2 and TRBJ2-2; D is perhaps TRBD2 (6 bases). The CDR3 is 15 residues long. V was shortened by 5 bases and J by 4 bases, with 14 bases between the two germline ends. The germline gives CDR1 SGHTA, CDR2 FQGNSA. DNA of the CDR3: TGTGCCAGCAGCACAACTGGAGGGAGCACCGGGGAGCTGTTTTTT. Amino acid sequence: CASSTTGGSTGELFF.

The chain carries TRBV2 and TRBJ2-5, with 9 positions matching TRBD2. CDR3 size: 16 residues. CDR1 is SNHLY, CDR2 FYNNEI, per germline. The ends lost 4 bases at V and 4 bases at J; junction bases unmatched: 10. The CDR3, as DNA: TGTGCCAGCAGTGTAAGGAGCGGGAGGAAGGTAGAGACCCAGTACTTC. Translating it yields CASSVRSGRKVETQYF. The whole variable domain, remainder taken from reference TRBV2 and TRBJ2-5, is EPEVTQTPSHQVTQMGQEVILRCVPISNHLYFYWYRQILGQKVEFLVSFYNNEISEKSEIFDDQFSVERPDGSNFTLKIRSTKLEDSAMYFCASSVRSGRKVETQYFGPGTRLLVL.

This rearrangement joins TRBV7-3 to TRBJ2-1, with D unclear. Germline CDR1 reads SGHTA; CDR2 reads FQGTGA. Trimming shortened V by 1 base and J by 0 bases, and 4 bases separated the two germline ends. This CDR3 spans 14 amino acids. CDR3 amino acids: CASSLSGSYNEQFF. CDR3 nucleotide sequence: TGTGCCAGCAGCTTAAGCGGCTCCTACAATGAGCAGTTCTTC. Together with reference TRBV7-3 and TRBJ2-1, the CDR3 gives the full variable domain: GAGVSQTPSNKVTEKGKYVELRCDPISGHTALYWYRQSLGQGPEFLIYFQGTGAADDSGLPNDRFFAVRPEGSVSTLKIQRTERGDSAVYLCASSLSGSYNEQFFGPGTRLTVL.

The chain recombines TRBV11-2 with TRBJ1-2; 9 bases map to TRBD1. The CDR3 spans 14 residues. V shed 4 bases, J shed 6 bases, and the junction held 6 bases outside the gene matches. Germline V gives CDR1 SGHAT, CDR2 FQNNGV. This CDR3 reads CASSSPGQGNGYTF. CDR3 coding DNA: TGTGCCAGCAGCTCACCGGGACAGGGAAATGGCTACACCTTC. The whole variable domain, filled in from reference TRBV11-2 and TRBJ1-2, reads EAGVAQSPRYKIIEKRQSVAFWCNPISGHATLYWYQQILGQGPKLLIQFQNNGVVDDSQLPKDRFSAERLKGVDSTLKIQPAKLEDSAVYLCASSSPGQGNGYTFGSGTRLTVV.

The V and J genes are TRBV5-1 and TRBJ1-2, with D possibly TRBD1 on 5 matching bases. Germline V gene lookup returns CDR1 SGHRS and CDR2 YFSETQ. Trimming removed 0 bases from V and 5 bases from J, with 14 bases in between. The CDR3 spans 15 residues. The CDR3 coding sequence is TGCGCCAGCAGCTTGGGGCAGGACACACGTTATGGCTACACCTTC. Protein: CASSLGQDTRYGYTF.

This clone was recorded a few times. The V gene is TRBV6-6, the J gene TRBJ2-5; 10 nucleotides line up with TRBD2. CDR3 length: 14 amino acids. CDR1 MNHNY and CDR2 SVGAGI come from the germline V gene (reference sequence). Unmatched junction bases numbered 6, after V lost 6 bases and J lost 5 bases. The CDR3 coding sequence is TGTGCCAGCAGGAAGCGGGAGGGGTTGGAGACCCAGTACTTC. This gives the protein CASRKREGLETQYF.

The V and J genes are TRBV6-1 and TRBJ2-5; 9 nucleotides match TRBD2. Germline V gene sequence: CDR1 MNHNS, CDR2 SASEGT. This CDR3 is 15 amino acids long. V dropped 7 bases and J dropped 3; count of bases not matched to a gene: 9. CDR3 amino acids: CASMEFAGGKETQYF. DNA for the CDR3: TGTGCCAGCATGGAGTTTGCGGGAGGGAAAGAGACCCAGTACTTC.

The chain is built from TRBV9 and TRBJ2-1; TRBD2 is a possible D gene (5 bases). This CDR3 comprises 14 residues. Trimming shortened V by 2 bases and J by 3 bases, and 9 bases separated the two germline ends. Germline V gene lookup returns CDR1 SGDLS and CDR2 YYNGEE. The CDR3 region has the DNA TGTGCCAGCAGCGTTTCCGGGATCTACAATGAGCAGTTCTTC. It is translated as CASSVSGIYNEQFF.

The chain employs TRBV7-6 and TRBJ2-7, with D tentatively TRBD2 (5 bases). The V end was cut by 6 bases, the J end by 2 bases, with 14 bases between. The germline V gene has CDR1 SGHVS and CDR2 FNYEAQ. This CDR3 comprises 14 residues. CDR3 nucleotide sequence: TGTGCCAGCAGTTGGACGGGATCCCCCTACGAGCAGTACTTC. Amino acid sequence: CASSWTGSPYEQYF.